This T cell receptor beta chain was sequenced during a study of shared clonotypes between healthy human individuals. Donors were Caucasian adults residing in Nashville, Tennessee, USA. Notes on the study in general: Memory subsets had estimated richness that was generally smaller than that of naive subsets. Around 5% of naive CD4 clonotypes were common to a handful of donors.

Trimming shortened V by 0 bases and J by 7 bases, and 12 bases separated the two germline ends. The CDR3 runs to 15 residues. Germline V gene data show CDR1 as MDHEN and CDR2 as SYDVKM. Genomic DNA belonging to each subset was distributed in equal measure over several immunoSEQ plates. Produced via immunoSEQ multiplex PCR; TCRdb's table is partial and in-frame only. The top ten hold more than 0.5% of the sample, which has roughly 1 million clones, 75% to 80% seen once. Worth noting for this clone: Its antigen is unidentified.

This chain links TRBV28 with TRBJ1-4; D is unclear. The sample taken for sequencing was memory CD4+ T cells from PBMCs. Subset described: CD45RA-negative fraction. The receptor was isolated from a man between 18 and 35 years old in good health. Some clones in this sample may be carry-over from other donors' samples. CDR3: CASSLWGFEPEKLFF. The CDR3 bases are TGTGCCAGCAGTTTATGGGGGTTCGAACCTGAAAAACTGTTTTTT. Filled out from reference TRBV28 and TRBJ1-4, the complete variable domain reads DVKVTQSSRYLVKRTGEKVFLECVQDMDHENMFWYRQDPGLGLRLIYFSYDVKMKEKGDIPEGYSVSREKKERFSLILESASTNQTSMYLCASSLWGFEPEKLFFGSGTQLSVL.